This TCR beta chain was found in a study of blood T cell repertoires in COVID-19. Study in general: Sources were T cells, B-cell-depleted T cells, or PBMCs; the material itself was cDNA or gDNA.

The CDR3 consists of 16 residues. J gave up 2 bases and V 7 bases, and 13 bases lay outside the gene matches. Germline values: CDR1 SGHRS, CDR2 YFSETQ. Participant reports of clinical history set cohort assignment. Per the original methods: For nucleated cells, counts were estimated from reference gene primer amplification. Method: immunoSEQ multiplex PCR; TCRdb's copy keeps in-frame clones and lacks some. The DNA gave D and trimming, while V, J and clone size come from that table. The data contain roughly 150,000 clones, about 88% of them singletons. Sequenced material: PBMCs or T cells enriched from blood (not recorded which). The rearrangement uses TRBV5-1 and TRBJ2-3; 7 nucleotides align to TRBD1. The TCR comes from a middle-aged man who had recovered from COVID-19. CDR3 loop: CASAQPTGIFTDTQYF. CDR3 coding DNA: TGCGCCAGCGCACAACCGACAGGGATATTCACAGATACGCAGTATTTT.